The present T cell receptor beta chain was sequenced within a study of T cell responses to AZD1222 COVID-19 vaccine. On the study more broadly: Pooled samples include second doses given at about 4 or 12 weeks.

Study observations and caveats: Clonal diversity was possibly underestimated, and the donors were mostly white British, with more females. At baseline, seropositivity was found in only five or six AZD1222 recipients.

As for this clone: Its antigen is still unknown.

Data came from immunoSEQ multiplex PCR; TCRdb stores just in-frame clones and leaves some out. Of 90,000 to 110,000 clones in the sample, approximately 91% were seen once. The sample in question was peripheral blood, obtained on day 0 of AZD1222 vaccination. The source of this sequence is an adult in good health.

The DNA of the CDR3 is TGCGCCAGCACCTCCCCACCGGCGGGATATGGGGAGACCCAGTACTTC. Protein: CASTSPPAGYGETQYF. The genes are TRBV10-1 and TRBJ2-5; D is possibly TRBD2 (6 bases). The CDR3 has 16 amino acids. Between the trimmed V and J ends, which lost 7 bases and 5 bases, there was a span of 23 bases. Germline V lookup: CDR1 WNHNN, CDR2 SYGVQD (reference sequence).